Sequencing of this T cell receptor (beta chain) was carried out in a study of vaccination and CD4 T cells after COVID-19. Study-wide context: Convalescent persons amounted to six males plus four females, two of whom were Hispanic. Study-wide points: Vaccine-specific clones numbering 304 of 307 showed spike mono-reactivity in convalescent patients.

Germline lookup yields CDR1 DFQATT and CDR2 SNEGSKA (reference sequence). The CDR3 consists of 15 residues. V lost 6 bases and J 4 bases, leaving 16 bases between the germline ends. This clonotype was counted a few times. Its antigen is still unknown. Cultured CD4+ T-cell DNA underwent Oncomine TCR Beta short-read sequencing. Genomic DNA was extracted from cultured CD4+ T cells. In TCRdb, the PCR reads were re-called with MiXCR into one record per CDR3 protein. The top ten clones hold less than 40% of a sample with around 9,000 distinct CDR3 sequences, roughly 36% of them seen once. Treatment here: 10-day PBMC culture with coronavirus spike peptide pools or control peptides (ViraFEST assay). Unexposed donor CD4+ T cells predated the COVID-19 pandemic, collected 2011-2018.

The rearrangement joins TRBV20-1 to TRBJ2-6; D assignment may be TRBD1 or TRBD2 (5 bases each). This TCR was recovered from a human donor in good health. Sequencing used CD4+ T cells from blood, cultured in vitro. Here the CDR3 reads CSAPGPNQGANVLTF. DNA of the CDR3: TGCAGTGCACCGGGACCTAACCAAGGGGCCAACGTCCTGACTTTC.